The entry that follows covers one T cell receptor beta chain sequence. This specimen comes from a study of control samples from healthy donors and cancer patients. Assay: immunoSEQ multiplex PCR; the TCRdb copy retains only in-frame clones and omits some. The sample holds 200,000 to 250,000 clones; around 94% are singletons and the top ten take over 1.2%. The receptor was derived from a man between 50 and 59 years old in good health. Sequencing used blood.

The CDR3, as DNA: TGTGCCAGCAGCCTGTTGACGGGACAGGGGAGCGGGGGCTACACCTTC. Translation gives CASSLLTGQGSGGYTF. The rearrangement links TRBV7-8 to TRBJ1-2; the match to TRBD1 covers 10 bases. The CDR3 is 16 amino acids. CDR1 SGHVS and CDR2 FQNEAQ come from the germline V gene. Germline trimming cut 5 bases from V and 8 bases from J; bases unmatched to any gene: 14.